A single sample is the source of the 26 T cell receptor beta chains below, sequenced in a study of blood T cell repertoires in COVID-19. Sequencing was performed with immunoSEQ multiplex PCR; in TCRdb, only in-frame clones are kept and a portion is missing. The table records around 480,000 clones, roughly nine tenths of them present only once. Sequencing input: PBMCs or T cells enriched from blood (not recorded which). The receptors originated from a woman between 18 and 30 years old who had recovered from COVID-19.

This chain joins TRBV12-5 and TRBJ2-5; 11 bases match TRBD2. V lost 5 bases, J lost 5 bases, and 10 bases stayed unmatched. Germline-derived CDR1 and CDR2 are LGHNT and FRNRAP. This CDR3 has 16 residues. CDR3 in amino acids: CASGPSTSGVGETQYF. DNA of the CDR3: TGTGCTAGTGGTCCCTCGACTAGCGGGGTTGGGGAGACCCAGTACTTC.

This rearrangement joins TRBV5-1 to TRBJ2-5; D uncertain. Between the trimmed V and J ends, which lost 4 bases and 2 bases, there was a span of 9 bases. CDR1 and CDR2 (germline): SGHRS, YFSETQ. The length of the CDR3 is 13 residues. The CDR3 sequence: CASSTTEQETQYF. Here the CDR3 DNA reads TGCGCCAGCAGCACAACAGAACAAGAGACCCAGTACTTC.

The CDR3 sequence: CASSLALSGVSPLHF. Here the CDR3 DNA reads TGTGCCAGCAGCTTAGCATTATCAGGGGTTTCACCCCTCCACTTT. The chain employs TRBV7-8 and TRBJ1-6; tentatively, D is TRBD1 (6 bases). The CDR3 is made up of 15 amino acids. Germline V gives CDR1 SGHVS, CDR2 FQNEAQ. Trimming shortened V by 0 bases and J by 9 bases, and 12 bases separated the two germline ends.

The chain employs TRBV7-9 and TRBJ2-2; unclear D gene. V was shortened by 6 bases and J by 5 bases, with 4 bases between the two germline ends. The CDR3 runs to 11 residues. CDR1 and CDR2 from the germline V gene are SEHNR and FQNEAQ (reference sequence). The chain's CDR3 is CASRSTGELFF. The CDR3 DNA sequence: TGTGCCAGCAGATCGACCGGGGAGCTGTTTTTT.

In this sample, this clone turned up a few times. The chain combines TRBV14 with TRBJ2-7, with D unresolved. CDR1 is SGHDN, CDR2 FVKESK, per germline. V gave up 1 base and J gave up 9 bases, with 7 bases separating them. There are 11 residues in the CDR3. The CDR3 sequence: CASSQGPGQYF. The CDR3 DNA reads as TGTGCCAGCAGCCAAGGGCCGGGGCAGTACTTC.

The chain employs TRBV11-2 and TRBJ2-2, with D maybe TRBD1 (5 bases). Trimming stripped 7 bases from V and 0 bases from J, with 9 bases between. The CDR3 covers 14 residues. Germline-derived CDR1 and CDR2 are SGHAT and FQNNGV. The CDR3, as DNA: TGTGCCAGCACCACGACAGCGAACACCGGGGAGCTGTTTTTT. Translated: CASTTTANTGELFF.

This clone was found a few times. This rearrangement joins TRBV19 to TRBJ1-2, with a possible D match to TRBD1 (5 bases). Trimming took 6 bases from V and 6 from J, leaving 11 bases between them. CDR1 and CDR2 (germline): LNHDA, SQIVND (reference sequence). CDR3 size: 12 residues. CDR3 residues: CASRTGGNGYTF. CDR3 coding DNA: TGTGCCAGTAGAACGGGGGGAAATGGCTACACCTTC. Together with reference TRBV19 and TRBJ1-2, the CDR3 gives the full variable domain: DGGITQSPKYLFRKEGQNVTLSCEQNLNHDAMYWYRQDPGQGLRLIYYSQIVNDFQKGDIAEGYSVSREKKESFPLTVTSAQKNPTAFYLCASRTGGNGYTFGSGTRLTVV.

The V gene is TRBV28, the J gene TRBJ1-6; 8 positions match TRBD1. V was clipped by 3 bases and J by 10 bases; unmatched bases: 2. CDR1 and CDR2 from the germline V gene are MDHEN and SYDVKM. The CDR3 length is 13 residues. CDR3 region: CASSLTGDSPLHF. The CDR3 DNA reads TGTGCCAGCAGTTTGACAGGGGACTCACCCCTCCACTTT.

This sequence joins TRBV20-1 and TRBJ2-5; D possibly corresponds to TRBD2 (6 bases). Germline V gives CDR1 DFQATT, CDR2 SNEGSKA (reference sequence). The CDR3 spans 14 residues. V lost 3 bases, J lost 5 bases, and 16 bases lay in between. The CDR3 is CSASKAGGAETQYF. In nucleotides, the CDR3 is TGCAGTGCTAGTAAAGCTGGCGGGGCGGAGACCCAGTACTTC.

The V call is TRBV29-1, the J call TRBJ1-2, with 7 bases lining up with TRBD1. The ends lost 3 bases at V and 8 bases at J; junction bases unmatched: 9. Germline assignment: CDR1 SQVTM and CDR2 ANQGSEA. This CDR3 spans 13 amino acids. CDR3 loop: CSVEGTGVAGYTF. Here the CDR3 DNA reads TGCAGCGTTGAGGGTACAGGGGTAGCCGGCTACACCTTC.

Here the CDR3 reads CASSPSSYNEQFF. The CDR3 nucleotides read TGTGCCAGCAGCCCTTCCTCTTACAATGAGCAGTTCTTC. The chain combines TRBV11-2 with TRBJ2-1, with D unresolved. This CDR3 has 13 residues. The germline V gene has CDR1 SGHAT and CDR2 FQNNGV. Trimming took 5 bases from V and 4 from J, leaving 9 bases between them.

The chain carries TRBV23-1 and TRBJ2-3, with TRBD2 identical over 11 bases. TRBV23-1 has ORF status, its function being uncertain. This CDR3 spans 19 amino acids. Germline trimming cut 4 bases from V and 2 bases from J; bases unmatched to any gene: 14. The DNA for the CDR3 is TGCGCCAGCAGTCTCCGACTAGCGGGGAAGGCGAGGAACACAGATACGCAGTATTTT. Translating it yields CASSLRLAGKARNTDTQYF.

The chain links TRBV30 to TRBJ1-3; 8 nucleotides agree with TRBD1. The CDR3 loop spans 14 amino acids. The germline V gene has CDR1 GTSNPN and CDR2 SVGIG (reference sequence). V gave up 4 bases and J gave up 4 bases; unmatched junction bases: 6. CDR3 coding DNA: TGTGCCTGGAACTCAGGGGGCACGGGAAACACCATATATTTT. It translates to CAWNSGGTGNTIYF. The full variable domain, rest sourced from reference TRBV30 and TRBJ1-3, is SQTIHQWPATLVQPVGSPLSLECTVEGTSNPNLYWYRQAAGRGLQLLFYSVGIGQISSEVPQNLSASRPQDRQFILSSKKLLLSDSGFYLCAWNSGGTGNTIYFGEGSWLTVV.

This CDR3 reads CASSYDREFENEQFF. In DNA, the CDR3 is TGTGCCAGCAGTTATGACAGGGAATTTGAAAATGAGCAGTTCTTC. This chain links TRBV28 with TRBJ2-1, with 7 bases fitting TRBD1. The germline CDR1 and CDR2 sequences are MDHEN and SYDVKM. The junction had 10 bases not matched to a gene; V was cut back by 4 bases and J by 7 bases. The length of the CDR3 is 15 residues.

This clone has just one count. This chain joins TRBV7-8 and TRBJ2-1; 14 bases match TRBD2. There are 16 residues in the CDR3. V was pared by 7 bases and J by 3 bases, with 5 bases of the junction left unmatched. Germline lookup yields CDR1 SGHVS and CDR2 FQNEAQ. CDR3 nucleotide sequence: TGTGCCAGCACCCCTGGGACTAGCGGGGGCTACAATGAGCAGTTCTTC. It encodes CASTPGTSGGYNEQFF.

This chain connects TRBV28 to TRBJ2-7, with 7 bases aligning to TRBD1. Germline values: CDR1 MDHEN, CDR2 SYDVKM. The J segment lost 9 bases and the V segment lost 2 bases, leaving 10 bases of the junction unmatched. The CDR3 is 14 amino acids. The CDR3 bases are TGTGCCAGCAGTTTAAAAACAGGGGTTTCAGCGCAGTACTTC. As protein: CASSLKTGVSAQYF.

This clone was seen just once. J is TRBJ1-1 and V is TRBV29-1, with no clear D. CDR1 is SQVTM, CDR2 ANQGSEA, per germline. Trimming stripped 7 bases from V and 0 bases from J, with 9 bases between. CDR3 size: 12 residues. The CDR3 nucleotides read TGCAGCGCCCGCCGAGTGAACACTGAAGCTTTCTTT. Protein product: CSARRVNTEAFF.

CDR3 coding DNA: TGTGCCACCTCGGACAGGGGCGAGGATAGTGAAGCTTTCTTT. It translates to CATSDRGEDSEAFF. V is TRBV10-3 and J is TRBJ1-1, with 9 bases identical to TRBD1. Germline-derived CDR1 and CDR2 are ENHRY and SYGVKD. The CDR3 is 14 residues long. J lost 7 bases, V lost 10 bases, and 13 bases had no gene match.

This chain links TRBV5-6 with TRBJ1-2; D is undetermined. The CDR3 totals 12 residues. From germline, CDR1 is SGHDT and CDR2 YYEEEE. The germline V and J ends were trimmed by 0 bases and 8 bases, with 8 bases remaining between them. DNA of the CDR3: TGTGCCAGCAGCTTGGGAACACACGGCTACACCTTC. This sequence encodes CASSLGTHGYTF.

The rearrangement joins TRBV7-6 to TRBJ2-7, with D uncertain. The CDR3 totals 13 residues. Looked up from germline, CDR1 is SGHVS and CDR2 is FNYEAQ. Trimming removed 5 bases at V and 1 base at J, with 9 bases between. The CDR3 sequence is CASSLQRSYEQYF. CDR3 DNA sequence: TGTGCCAGCAGCCTGCAGCGTTCCTACGAGCAGTACTTC.

The V call is TRBV7-2, the J call TRBJ1-2, with no clear D. The CDR3 consists of 15 residues. The V end lost 2 bases, the J end lost 8 bases, and 18 bases lay between the germline ends. The germline V gene has CDR1 SGHTA and CDR2 FQGNSA. The CDR3 DNA follows: TGTGCCAGCAGCTTATCTGCGGGTGGGATCGAGGGCTACACCTTC. It is translated as CASSLSAGGIEGYTF.

The genes are TRBV28 and TRBJ2-3; TRBD2 matches 7 bases. Germline CDR1 MDHEN, CDR2 SYDVKM. The ends lost 3 bases at V and 1 base at J; junction bases unmatched: 4. CDR3 length: 15 amino acids. The CDR3 spells CASSFSGEGTDTQYF. The CDR3 nucleotides are TGTGCCAGCAGTTTCAGCGGGGAAGGCACAGATACGCAGTATTTT.

This clone appeared a single time. V is TRBV6-2 or TRBV6-3 and J is TRBJ1-1; maybe TRBD1 (5 bases). The CDR3 contains 15 residues. CDR1 and CDR2 (germline): MNHEY, SVGEGT. Deletions cut 4 bases from V and 1 base from J, with 13 bases between. The CDR3 spells CASSFPGGENTEAFF. CDR3 DNA sequence: TGTGCCAGCAGTTTCCCCGGGGGGGAGAACACTGAAGCTTTCTTT.

This clone was recorded a few times. CDR3 residues: CAWTQQGGSEKLFF. The CDR3 DNA sequence: TGTGCCTGGACCCAACAGGGGGGTAGTGAAAAACTGTTTTTT. The gene calls are TRBV30 and TRBJ1-4; TRBD1 matches 8 bases. The junction had 8 bases not matched to a gene; V was cut back by 4 bases and J by 7 bases. Germline V lookup: CDR1 GTSNPN, CDR2 SVGIG (reference sequence). The CDR3 runs 14 residues.

This clone appeared a single time. The chain links TRBV5-1 to TRBJ2-1; 7 bases match TRBD1. The V segment lost 4 bases and the J segment 4 bases; nucleotides outside the gene matches: 17. From germline, CDR1 is SGHRS and CDR2 YFSETQ. The CDR3 sequence is 18 residues long. The CDR3 DNA follows: TGCGCCAGCAGCCTCCCTAAAGGGACAGCACTACTATACAATGAGCAGTTCTTC. It is translated as CASSLPKGTALLYNEQFF.

The chain is built from TRBV30 and TRBJ1-2; a weak D match, TRBD1 (5 bases). V shed 3 bases and J shed 8 bases, with 22 bases lying between them. This CDR3 has 15 residues. Germline lookup yields CDR1 GTSNPN and CDR2 SVGIG (reference sequence). CDR3 sequence (DNA): TGTGCCTGGAGCTTCCCGAGCAGGGCATCCCACGGCTACACCTTC. It yields the protein CAWSFPSRASHGYTF.